The TCR beta chain described here comes from a study of cytomegalovirus exposure and HLA in healthy donors. For the study at large: There were roughly 120 million unique TCR beta sequences, drawn from roughly 200 million T cells, in an earlier analysis.

The PCR used 60 Vbeta and 13 Jbeta primers. The method was immunoSEQ multiplex PCR; TCRdb's version includes in-frame clones alone and lacks a portion of them. The repertoire holds 59,000 or so clones, about 85% seen once, with roughly 10% in the top ten. CDR1 is SGHRS, CDR2 YFSETQ, per germline. This CDR3 is built from 15 residues. Trimming removed 4 bases at V and 5 bases at J, with 15 bases between. The rearrangement links TRBV5-1 to TRBJ2-2; D is possibly TRBD1 (5 bases). This clonotype was sampled from a female donor in good health and CMV-seronegative. Input material: PBMCs. The CDR3 sequence is CASSIRQSQTGELFF. In DNA form, the CDR3 reads TGCGCCAGCAGCATTAGACAGTCCCAGACCGGGGAGCTGTTTTTT.